The rows below give T cell receptor beta chains drawn from one sample of a study of CD8+ T cells in alopecia areata. Profiled with immunoSEQ multiplex PCR; TCRdb holds only in-frame clones, not every one. The sample lists roughly 200,000 clones; about 53% were seen once. The material was CD8+ T cells sorted from blood, obtained at week 24, from a patient treated with tofacitinib. Every receptor here comes from a human donor with alopecia areata. Both conserved end residues are part of each CDR3. A D gene is named only where the DNA matches it firmly. Size is omitted from some rows. Given values are once, few, many or a class for expanded clones.

v_call: TRBV11-2; d_call: NA; clone_size: few; j_call: TRBJ2-2; cdr3_nt: TGTGCCAGCAGCTTAGTCCGCTTTACGGCCGGGGAGCTGTTTTTT; cdr3_aa: CASSLVRFTAGELFF
v_call: TRBV13; d_call: TRBD2; clone_size: NA; j_call: TRBJ2-1; cdr3_nt: TGTGCCAGCACCCTAGCGGGGGACAATGAGCAGTTCTTC; cdr3_aa: CASTLAGDNEQFF
v_call: TRBV11-2; d_call: NA; clone_size: NA; j_call: TRBJ1-6; cdr3_nt: TGTGCCAGCAGCTTAGGAGGGGGGCCCGCTTCACCCCTCCACTTT; cdr3_aa: CASSLGGGPASPLHF
v_call: TRBV27; d_call: TRBD1; clone_size: NA; j_call: TRBJ1-5; cdr3_nt: TGTGCCAGCAGTTCCTCACAGGGGGAGGTCGATCAGCCCCAGCATTTT; cdr3_aa: CASSSSQGEVDQPQHF
v_call: TRBV19; d_call: NA; clone_size: NA; j_call: TRBJ1-1; cdr3_nt: TGTGCCAGTAGGATGGCGGGTCAGGAAGCTTTCTTT; cdr3_aa: CASRMAGQEAFF
v_call: TRBV15; d_call: TRBD1; clone_size: NA; j_call: TRBJ2-7; cdr3_nt: TGTGCCACCAGCAGTGGACCGGGACAGGGCGCCTACGAGCAGTACTTC; cdr3_aa: CATSSGPGQGAYEQYF
v_call: TRBV27; d_call: TRBD1; clone_size: few; j_call: TRBJ2-7; cdr3_nt: TGTGCCAGCAGTTCCCGCCCCGGGACAGGGGGCGAGCAGTACTTC; cdr3_aa: CASSSRPGTGGEQYF
v_call: TRBV29-1; d_call: NA; clone_size: few; j_call: TRBJ2-5; cdr3_nt: TGCAGCGTTGAGGGGCAGCCCCAAGAGACCCAGTACTTC; cdr3_aa: CSVEGQPQETQYF
v_call: TRBV13; d_call: TRBD1; clone_size: NA; j_call: TRBJ1-1; cdr3_nt: TGTGCCAGCAGCTCAAGGGGACAGGGCTACACTGAAGCTTTCTTT; cdr3_aa: CASSSRGQGYTEAFF
v_call: TRBV30; d_call: TRBD2; clone_size: NA; j_call: TRBJ2-1; cdr3_nt: TGTGCCTGGGACACCGCTAGCGGGGGATATGAGCAGTTCTTC; cdr3_aa: CAWDTASGGYEQFF
v_call: TRBV27; d_call: NA; clone_size: few; j_call: TRBJ2-7; cdr3_nt: TGTGCCAGCAGGGTAAGAGCGGATACCTACGAGCAGTACTTC; cdr3_aa: CASRVRADTYEQYF
v_call: TRBV4-3; d_call: NA; clone_size: few; j_call: TRBJ2-5; cdr3_nt: TGCGCCAGCAGCCAAGGAACAGGGCCGGAGACCCAGTACTTC; cdr3_aa: CASSQGTGPETQYF
v_call: TRBV27; d_call: NA; clone_size: NA; j_call: TRBJ1-1; cdr3_nt: TGTGCCAGCAGAAAGAAACCCAGGGAGCCAACTGAAGCTTTCTTT; cdr3_aa: CASRKKPREPTEAFF
v_call: TRBV12-5; d_call: NA; clone_size: NA; j_call: TRBJ1-2; cdr3_nt: TGTGCTAGTGGTCCCGGACCGTACTATGGCTACACCTTC; cdr3_aa: CASGPGPYYGYTF
v_call: TRBV27; d_call: TRBD1; clone_size: once; j_call: TRBJ1-2; cdr3_nt: TGTGCCAGCAGTTTATCGACAGGGAACTATGGCTACACCTTC; cdr3_aa: CASSLSTGNYGYTF
v_call: TRBV4-3; d_call: TRBD2; clone_size: NA; j_call: TRBJ2-4; cdr3_nt: TGCGCCAGCAGCCAAGACCGGGCTAGCGGAAACATTCAGTACTTC; cdr3_aa: CASSQDRASGNIQYF
v_call: TRBV13; d_call: NA; clone_size: few; j_call: TRBJ2-7; cdr3_nt: TGTGCCAGCAGCTCATCGGGTATCCACGAGCAGTACTTC; cdr3_aa: CASSSSGIHEQYF
v_call: TRBV4-3; d_call: NA; clone_size: NA; j_call: TRBJ1-2; cdr3_nt: TGCGCCAGCAGCCAAGATCTGTCCGGGGATAGTCTGGGGGGCTACACCTTC; cdr3_aa: CASSQDLSGDSLGGYTF
v_call: TRBV11-2; d_call: TRBD1; clone_size: NA; j_call: TRBJ2-7; cdr3_nt: TGTGCCAGCAGCTCAAAAAACAGGGGTACCTACGAGCAGTACTTC; cdr3_aa: CASSSKNRGTYEQYF
v_call: TRBV30; d_call: NA; clone_size: NA; j_call: TRBJ1-1; cdr3_nt: TGTGCCTGGAGTGTATCGGGGGCTGCCGCTGAAGCTTTCTTT; cdr3_aa: CAWSVSGAAAEAFF
v_call: TRBV29-1; d_call: NA; clone_size: NA; j_call: TRBJ2-1; cdr3_nt: TGCAGCGTTGGTGGGAATGAGCAGTTCTTC; cdr3_aa: CSVGGNEQFF
v_call: TRBV11-2; d_call: NA; clone_size: NA; j_call: TRBJ2-3; cdr3_nt: TGTGCCAGCAGCTTAGGGGGCACAGATACGCAGTATTTT; cdr3_aa: CASSLGGTDTQYF
v_call: TRBV4-3; d_call: TRBD1; clone_size: few; j_call: TRBJ2-1; cdr3_nt: TGCGCCAGCAGCCAAGGCCCGGGACAGGGTCGCGAGCAGTTCTTC; cdr3_aa: CASSQGPGQGREQFF
v_call: TRBV5-1; d_call: TRBD1; clone_size: NA; j_call: TRBJ2-7; cdr3_nt: TGCGCCAGCAGCTTGGATTCTGGGACAGCTCTCTACGAGCAGTACTTC; cdr3_aa: CASSLDSGTALYEQYF
v_call: TRBV18; d_call: NA; clone_size: few; j_call: TRBJ2-6; cdr3_nt: TGTGCCAGCTCACTAGGGTCTGGGGCCAACGTCCTGACTTTC; cdr3_aa: CASSLGSGANVLTF
v_call: TRBV30; d_call: NA; clone_size: once; j_call: TRBJ1-3; cdr3_nt: TGTGCCTGGATCGTCAGGGCAGGTGGAAACACCATATATTTT; cdr3_aa: CAWIVRAGGNTIYF
v_call: TRBV29-1; d_call: TRBD1; clone_size: NA; j_call: TRBJ2-7; cdr3_nt: TGCAGCGTCCAAACAGGGGCCTCCTACGAGCAGTACTTC; cdr3_aa: CSVQTGASYEQYF
v_call: TRBV27; d_call: TRBD1; clone_size: NA; j_call: TRBJ2-7; cdr3_nt: TGTGCCAGCTCGGACAGGGGATACGAGCAGTACTTC; cdr3_aa: CASSDRGYEQYF
v_call: TRBV27; d_call: NA; clone_size: NA; j_call: TRBJ2-5; cdr3_nt: TGTGCCAGCAGCCGACGGGGTGGTGGGGAGACCCAGTACTTC; cdr3_aa: CASSRRGGGETQYF
v_call: TRBV30; d_call: NA; clone_size: few; j_call: TRBJ1-1; cdr3_nt: TGTGCCTGGAGTGTTTTGTGGGGCACTGAAGCTTTCTTT; cdr3_aa: CAWSVLWGTEAFF
v_call: TRBV13; d_call: TRBD1; clone_size: few; j_call: TRBJ1-6; cdr3_nt: TGTGCCAGCAGTATGGGGGACAGGGGTTATTCACCCCTCCACTTT; cdr3_aa: CASSMGDRGYSPLHF
v_call: TRBV10-3; d_call: NA; clone_size: few; j_call: TRBJ2-3; cdr3_nt: TGTGCCACCGAATTGGAGGGGGCGCTGACAGATACGCAGTATTTT; cdr3_aa: CATELEGALTDTQYF
v_call: TRBV28; d_call: TRBD2; clone_size: NA; j_call: TRBJ2-5; cdr3_nt: TGTGCCAGCAGCCATAGCGGGGGGTACCAAGAGACCCAGTACTTC; cdr3_aa: CASSHSGGYQETQYF
v_call: TRBV25-1; d_call: NA; clone_size: NA; j_call: TRBJ2-1; cdr3_nt: TGTGCCAGCGGCCCGGGCGATGAGCAGTTCTTC; cdr3_aa: CASGPGDEQFF
v_call: TRBV7-8; d_call: NA; clone_size: few; j_call: TRBJ2-7; cdr3_nt: TGTGCCAGCAGCCCGGGAGGGACAGGAGACTACGAGCAGTACTTC; cdr3_aa: CASSPGGTGDYEQYF
v_call: TRBV30; d_call: NA; clone_size: once; j_call: TRBJ1-1; cdr3_nt: TGTGCCTGGAGTGTGGGTTTTAACACTGAAGCTTTCTTT; cdr3_aa: CAWSVGFNTEAFF
v_call: TRBV4-3; d_call: NA; clone_size: NA; j_call: TRBJ1-1; cdr3_nt: TGCGCCAGCAGCCATGGGGGAGGGGGACATCGCGACACTGAAGCTTTCTTT; cdr3_aa: CASSHGGGGHRDTEAFF
v_call: TRBV5-6; d_call: NA; clone_size: once; j_call: TRBJ1-6; cdr3_nt: TGTGCCAGCAGCCGGTTGGACGGGACCCTTAATTCACCCCTCCACTTT; cdr3_aa: CASSRLDGTLNSPLHF
v_call: TRBV27; d_call: TRBD1; clone_size: NA; j_call: TRBJ2-7; cdr3_nt: TGTGCCAGCAGTTTAGGGACAGTCTACGAGCAGTACTTC; cdr3_aa: CASSLGTVYEQYF
v_call: TRBV5-1; d_call: NA; clone_size: few; j_call: TRBJ1-1; cdr3_nt: TGCGCCAGCAGCCCGATTGAGGGGGGCACTGAAGCTTTCTTT; cdr3_aa: CASSPIEGGTEAFF
v_call: TRBV30; d_call: TRBD1; clone_size: NA; j_call: TRBJ1-2; cdr3_nt: TGTGCCTGGATGGAGGGGGCGCGGGGCTACACCTTC; cdr3_aa: CAWMEGARGYTF
v_call: TRBV29-1; d_call: NA; clone_size: NA; j_call: TRBJ2-6; cdr3_nt: TGCAGCGTTTCCGGCCCCTCTGGGGCCAACGTCCTGACTTTC; cdr3_aa: CSVSGPSGANVLTF
v_call: TRBV9; d_call: NA; clone_size: NA; j_call: TRBJ1-2; cdr3_nt: TGTGCCAGCAGCGTAGGATCCAGGGAGGGCCCCTATGGCTACACCTTC; cdr3_aa: CASSVGSREGPYGYTF